One sample yielded the 11 T cell receptor beta chains listed below, sequenced in a study of tumor-infiltrating lymphocytes in oesophageal squamous cell carcinoma. One entry per CDR3 protein, called by TCRdb with MiXCR from the PCR reads. The sample carries about 12,000 distinct CDR3 sequences, less than 55% recorded once. The material sequenced was esophageal tumor tissue. The source is a female donor with esophageal squamous cell carcinoma.

This clonotype was seen a handful of times. One base away lies a much larger clone, so this may be a sequencing read error. V gene TRBV11-2 combines with J gene TRBJ2-1, with a possible D match to TRBD1 (6 bases). Germline values: CDR1 SGHAT, CDR2 FQNNGV. This CDR3 is built from 13 residues. V dropped 1 base and J dropped 10 bases, with 11 bases sitting between them. DNA for the CDR3: TGTGCCAGCAGCTTAGTCAGGGGACGGGAGCAGTTCTTC. Amino acid sequence: CASSLVRGREQFF.

This clonotype rates as medium-sized (0.01 to 0.1%). The chain recombines TRBV7-9 with TRBJ2-5; 8 positions agree with TRBD1. The CDR3 has 15 amino acids. CDR1 is SEHNR, CDR2 FQNEAQ, per germline (reference sequence). V trimming: 10 bases; J trimming: 2 bases; junction bases outside the gene matches: 12. The CDR3 is CATSQGAGEQETQYF. In DNA form, the CDR3 reads TGTGCCACCTCCCAGGGGGCAGGGGAGCAAGAGACCCAGTACTTC.

This clonotype was counted a single time. The J gene is TRBJ2-5, the V gene TRBV7-2; 9 nucleotides line up with TRBD1. The J call could be wrong; TRBJ2-7 is a better fit for the DNA end. Germline CDR1 is SGHTA and CDR2 is FQGNSA. The CDR3 loop spans 15 amino acids. CDR3: CASSQQGASVAEQYF. Written as DNA, the CDR3 is TGTGCCAGCAGCCAACAGGGGGCCAGTGTGGCCGAGCAGTACTTC.

This chain's CDR3 is CASSPLRGADRETQYF. For the CDR3, the DNA is TGTGCCAGCAGTCCCCTTCGGGGGGCGGATCGGGAGACCCAGTACTTC. The rearrangement uses TRBV12-3 or TRBV12-4 and TRBJ2-3; possibly TRBD2 for D (7 bases). The J call may be incorrect, as the DNA end agrees better with TRBJ2-5. This CDR3 is built from 16 residues.

CDR3 in amino acids: CASSEGFWQETQYF. The CDR3 DNA sequence: TGTGCCAGCAGTGAGGGATTTTGGCAAGAGACCCAGTACTTC. The chain is built from TRBV6-1 and TRBJ2-4; D remains ambiguous. The assigned J gene may be wrong: the sequence end matches TRBJ2-5 better. Per germline, CDR1 MNHNS and CDR2 SASEGT. CDR3 size: 14 residues.

The genes are TRBV7-1 and TRBJ2-1; D remains unclear. Being an ORF, TRBV7-1 has a function that is uncertain. The CDR3 has 11 residues. Trimming pared 6 bases from V and 4 bases from J, leaving 4 bases between. The CDR3 here is CASRLYNEQFF. CDR3 nucleotide sequence: TGTGCCAGCAGACTATACAATGAGCAGTTCTTC.

This clonotype showed up many times. The J gene is TRBJ2-6, the V gene TRBV6-1; possibly TRBD1 or TRBD2 for D (5 bases each). V lost 5 bases and J 1 base, leaving 18 bases between the germline ends. CDR3 length equals 18 residues. The V gene's germline CDR1 is MNHNS and CDR2 SASEGT. For the CDR3, the DNA is TGTGCCAGCAGTTCCGACGGGCAGGGCGGGTCTGGGGCCAACGTCCTGACTTTC. It encodes CASSSDGQGGSGANVLTF.

The chain uses TRBV12-3 or TRBV12-4 and TRBJ2-5, with D maybe TRBD1 (6 bases). Gene TRBJ2-7 matches the end of the DNA better, so the J call may be wrong. The CDR3 length is 14 residues. The CDR3 DNA reads TGTGCCAGCAGTTTAGGGGGGCCGAGGGGCGAGCAGTACTTC. As protein: CASSLGGPRGEQYF.

This chain links TRBV16 with TRBJ2-3, with D uncertain. This CDR3 has 15 amino acids. V was shortened by 1 base and J by 3 bases, with 11 bases between the two germline ends. CDR1 and CDR2 (germline): KGHSY, FQNENV. CDR3 bases: TGTGCCAGCAGCCAATATCCGTGGGGAACAGATACGCAGTATTTT. As protein: CASSQYPWGTDTQYF.

This chain connects TRBV9 to TRBJ2-1, with a possible D match to TRBD2 (6 bases). Gene TRBJ2-7 matches the end of the DNA better, so the J call may be wrong. The V gene's germline CDR1 is SGDLS and CDR2 YYNGEE. The CDR3 contains 15 residues. CDR3 region: CASSPRDWVYHEQYF. The CDR3 bases are TGTGCCAGCAGCCCTCGGGACTGGGTTTACCATGAGCAGTACTTC.

The gene calls are TRBV6-7 and TRBJ2-3, with D possibly TRBD1 on 8 matching bases. TRBV6-7 is noted as an ORF with a role that remains uncertain. V dropped 2 bases and J dropped 1 base, with 16 bases sitting between them. There are 17 residues in the CDR3. The CDR3 is CASSYASTGGGTDTQYF. As DNA, the CDR3 is TGTGCCAGCAGTTACGCATCCACAGGGGGGGGCACAGATACGCAGTATTTT.